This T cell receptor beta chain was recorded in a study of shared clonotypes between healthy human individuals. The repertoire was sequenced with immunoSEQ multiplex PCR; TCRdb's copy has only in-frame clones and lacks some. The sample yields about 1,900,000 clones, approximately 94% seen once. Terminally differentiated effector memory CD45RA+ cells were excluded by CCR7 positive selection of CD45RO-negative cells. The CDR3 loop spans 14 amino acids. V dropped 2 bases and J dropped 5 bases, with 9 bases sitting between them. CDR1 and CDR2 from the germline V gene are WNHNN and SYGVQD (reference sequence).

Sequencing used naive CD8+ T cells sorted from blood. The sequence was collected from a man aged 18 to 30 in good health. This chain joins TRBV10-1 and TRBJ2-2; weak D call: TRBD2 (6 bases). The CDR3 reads CASSEGGGTGELFF. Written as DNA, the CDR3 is TGCGCCAGCAGTGAGGGGGGAGGAACCGGGGAGCTGTTTTTT.